One and the same sample provided the 32 T cell receptor beta chains below, sequenced in a study of cytomegalovirus exposure and HLA in healthy donors. With 60 Vbeta and 13 Jbeta primers, the PCR was carried out. Libraries were prepared by immunoSEQ multiplex PCR; TCRdb keeps only in-frame clonotypes and omits some of them. This sample has 120,000 to 150,000 clones, with approximately 80% found just once. Sequencing was done on a sample of PBMCs. All receptors come from a woman aged 40 to 55 in good health and CMV-seronegative.

The chain couples TRBV4-2 to TRBJ2-3; perhaps TRBD2 as D (6 bases). V was shortened by 1 base and J by 0 bases, with 8 bases between the two germline ends. Germline V gene lookup returns CDR1 LGHNA and CDR2 YNFKEQ. The CDR3 consists of 15 residues. The CDR3: CASSQVGGSTDTQYF. CDR3 DNA sequence: TGTGCCAGCAGCCAAGTTGGGGGGAGCACAGATACGCAGTATTTT.

The CDR3 region has the DNA TGTGCCAGCAGCTTGAGTAGCGGAACCTACAATGAGCAGTTCTTC. This codes for CASSLSSGTYNEQFF. V gene TRBV5-4 combines with J gene TRBJ2-1; D is perhaps TRBD2 (6 bases). The CDR3 is 15 amino acids. Germline CDR1 and CDR2: SGHNT and YYREEE (reference sequence). Trimming took 1 base from V and 2 from J, leaving 10 bases between them.

The chain is built from TRBV4-3 and TRBJ2-7, with 12 bases identical to TRBD2. J was trimmed by 0 bases and V by 4 bases; bases with no gene match: 10. The CDR3 is 18 residues long. Germline CDR1 and CDR2: LGHNA and YSLEER. CDR3: CASSPPPWTSGDSYEQYF. CDR3 DNA: TGCGCCAGCAGCCCCCCACCTTGGACTAGCGGGGACTCCTACGAGCAGTACTTC.

This clone was picked up one time. The V call is TRBV7-6, the J call TRBJ2-3; 9 nucleotides align to TRBD2. CDR1 is SGHVS, CDR2 FNYEAQ, per germline. CDR3 length: 15 residues. V lost 3 bases and J lost 2; bases outside the gene matches: 3. The CDR3 loop is CASSFTSGFTDTQYF. The CDR3 DNA is TGTGCCAGCAGCTTCACTAGCGGGTTCACAGATACGCAGTATTTT.

This clone is a singleton in its sample. The chain recombines TRBV6-5 with TRBJ2-3, with D uncertain. V lost 7 bases and J lost 0, with 14 bases in between. CDR3 length: 15 amino acids. The germline CDR1 and CDR2 sequences are MNHEY and SVGAGI. CDR3 nucleotides: TGTGCCAGCACAAAGAGTGGAGCTAGCACAGATACGCAGTATTTT. Its translation is CASTKSGASTDTQYF.

This chain links TRBV5-6 with TRBJ2-7, with D maybe TRBD2 (6 bases). The ends were cut back, 2 bases at V and 4 bases at J, with 13 bases in the middle. Looked up from germline, CDR1 is SGHDT and CDR2 is YYEEEE. The CDR3 spans 14 residues. The CDR3, as DNA: TGTGCCAGCAGCTTACCGGGACTTTCTTACGAGCAGTACTTC. This sequence encodes CASSLPGLSYEQYF. Full variable domain (rest looked up from reference TRBV5-6 and TRBJ2-7): DAGVTQSPTHLIKTRGQQVTLRCSPKSGHDTVSWYQQALGQGPQFIFQYYEEEERQRGNFPDRFSGHQFPNYSSELNVNALLLGDSALYLCASSLPGLSYEQYFGPGTRLTVT.

This clone was observed a few times. J is TRBJ2-1 and V is TRBV6-6, with a tentative D call TRBD1 (6 bases). The CDR3 has 16 amino acids. Per the germline V gene, CDR1 is MNHNY and CDR2 is SVGAGI (reference sequence). V was pared by 2 bases and J by 0 bases, with 11 bases between. CDR3 DNA: TGTGCCAGCAGTTACGGGGGCGCCCGCTCCTACAATGAGCAGTTCTTC. Translation: CASSYGGARSYNEQFF.

The rearrangement links TRBV7-9 to TRBJ2-7; tentatively, D is TRBD1 (6 bases). Germline loops: CDR1 SEHNR, CDR2 FQNEAQ (reference sequence). V was clipped by 4 bases and J by 6 bases, with 16 bases between them. The CDR3 is 14 residues long. The CDR3 spells CASSSRQDPVEQYF. The CDR3 DNA sequence: TGTGCCAGCAGCTCCCGACAGGACCCTGTCGAGCAGTACTTC.

The chain uses TRBV28 and TRBJ1-2, with 8 bases identical to TRBD1. Germline CDR1 reads MDHEN; CDR2 reads SYDVKM. V gave up 10 bases and J gave up 8 bases; unmatched junction bases: 9. CDR3 size: 12 residues. In DNA, the CDR3 is TGTGCCACTCCGGACAGGGCTCGCGGCTACACCTTC. Encoded protein: CATPDRARGYTF.

The genes are TRBV15 and TRBJ2-3; 9 bases are shared with TRBD1. Germline CDR1 LNHNV, CDR2 YYDKDF (reference sequence). Losses at the gene ends were 3 bases for V and 2 bases for J; bases not matched to a gene: 3. The CDR3 loop spans 15 amino acids. Written as DNA, the CDR3 is TGTGCCACCAGCAGTGGGACAGGGCTCACAGATACGCAGTATTTT. It encodes CATSSGTGLTDTQYF.

This clone was recorded once. The chain employs TRBV10-3 and TRBJ2-7; 8 nucleotides line up with TRBD1. The CDR3 runs 15 residues. The trim removed 6 bases at V and 4 bases at J, leaving 11 bases unmatched. CDR1 ENHRY and CDR2 SYGVKD come from the germline V gene. CDR3 nucleotide sequence: TGTGCCATCAGCGTCGAGACAGGGGAAACTTACGAGCAGTACTTC. It translates to CAISVETGETYEQYF.

The V call is TRBV28, the J call TRBJ2-3, with D perhaps TRBD1 (7 bases). The V end was cut by 5 bases, the J end by 4 bases, with 13 bases between. From germline, CDR1 is MDHEN and CDR2 SYDVKM. The CDR3 sequence is 14 residues long. As DNA, the CDR3 is TGTGCCAGCAGTGGAGGGGGCGTGTCAGATACGCAGTATTTT. It specifies CASSGGGVSDTQYF. The complete variable domain, with remaining parts taken from reference TRBV28 and TRBJ2-3, reads DVKVTQSSRYLVKRTGEKVFLECVQDMDHENMFWYRQDPGLGLRLIYFSYDVKMKEKGDIPEGYSVSREKKERFSLILESASTNQTSMYLCASSGGGVSDTQYFGPGTRLTVL.

The chain uses TRBV5-4 and TRBJ2-7; possibly TRBD1 for D (6 bases). The CDR3 loop spans 15 amino acids. Between the trimmed V and J ends, which lost 7 bases and 7 bases, there was a span of 24 bases. In germline, CDR1 is SGHNT, CDR2 YYREEE (reference sequence). In nucleotides, the CDR3 is TGTGCCAGCGAACGTATAGCTGGGGGCTCGGGAGAGCAGTACTTC. Its protein product is CASERIAGGSGEQYF.

This chain uses TRBV28 with TRBJ2-5; TRBD2 agrees at 8 bases. This CDR3 spans 15 amino acids. CDR1 is MDHEN and CDR2 is SYDVKM in the germline V gene. The V segment lost 6 bases and the J segment 2 bases; nucleotides outside the gene matches: 8. CDR3 nucleotide sequence: TGTGCCAGCAGGGGCTTTGGGACTAGACAAGAGACCCAGTACTTC. Encoded protein: CASRGFGTRQETQYF.

V is TRBV4-3 and J is TRBJ2-7; the D gene is possibly TRBD2 (5 bases). Germline V gene sequence: CDR1 LGHNA, CDR2 YSLEER. The CDR3 runs 16 residues. Trimming removed 0 bases at V and 1 base at J, with 13 bases between. The CDR3 loop reads CASSQDSASSSYEQYF. DNA of the CDR3: TGCGCCAGCAGCCAAGATTCGGCTAGCAGTTCCTACGAGCAGTACTTC.

V and J are TRBV15 and TRBJ2-7; no reliable D call. V dropped 5 bases and J dropped 0 bases, with 14 bases sitting between them. The CDR3 is 15 amino acids. Germline loops: CDR1 LNHNV, CDR2 YYDKDF (reference sequence). The CDR3: CATSRVLESSYEQYF. The DNA of the CDR3 is TGTGCCACCAGCCGGGTCCTTGAGAGCTCCTACGAGCAGTACTTC.

The genes are TRBV18 and TRBJ1-4; D may be TRBD1 (5 bases). V gave up 3 bases and J gave up 9 bases, with 23 bases separating them. The CDR3 is 17 amino acids. Germline CDR1 reads KGHSH; CDR2 reads LQKENI. The CDR3: CASSPVDTSAIMQKLFF. In DNA, the CDR3 is TGTGCCAGCTCACCCGTGGACACCTCAGCGATAATGCAAAAACTGTTTTTT.

The rearrangement uses TRBV19 and TRBJ2-2, with D possibly TRBD1 on 6 matching bases. Trimming stripped 2 bases from V and 4 bases from J, with 11 bases between. The germline V gene has CDR1 LNHDA and CDR2 SQIVND (reference sequence). This CDR3 has 15 amino acids. The CDR3 sequence is CASSIRDISTGELFF. The CDR3 coding sequence is TGTGCCAGTAGTATACGGGACATTAGCACCGGGGAGCTGTTTTTT.

The V gene is TRBV10-1, the J gene TRBJ2-2; 8 bases line up with TRBD1. V shed 3 bases and J 2 bases; nucleotides not matched to a gene: 8. The CDR3 is 17 residues long. CDR1 and CDR2 from the germline V gene are WNHNN and SYGVQD (reference sequence). The CDR3 DNA sequence: TGCGCCAGCAGTGATCGCACAGGGGGGCCAAACACCGGGGAGCTGTTTTTT. It codes for CASSDRTGGPNTGELFF.

CDR3 in DNA: TGTGCCATCATGTTTCTTGGGCACTCTGGGGCCAACGTCCTGACTTTC. Translation: CAIMFLGHSGANVLTF. This chain connects TRBV10-3 to TRBJ2-6, with D unresolved. Germline V CDR1 and CDR2: ENHRY, SYGVKD. The CDR3 covers 16 residues. V dropped 7 bases and J dropped 0 bases, with 13 bases sitting between them.

V and J are TRBV11-2 and TRBJ2-7; TRBD1 might be the D (6 bases). Germline V gene sequence: CDR1 SGHAT, CDR2 FQNNGV. The V end was cut by 5 bases, the J end by 3 bases, with 17 bases between. The CDR3 is made up of 15 amino acids. CDR3 sequence: CASSLHQTGFYEQYF. The CDR3 nucleotides are TGTGCCAGCAGCCTCCACCAGACAGGTTTCTACGAGCAGTACTTC.

This chain links TRBV7-2 with TRBJ1-2; TRBD1 might be the D (5 bases). Germline CDR1 and CDR2: SGHTA and FQGNSA. Trimming stripped 5 bases from V and 6 bases from J, with 19 bases between. CDR3 length: 15 residues. This CDR3 is CASSVTAGTFNGYTF. CDR3 nucleotide sequence: TGTGCCAGCAGCGTTACTGCCGGGACTTTCAATGGCTACACCTTC.

The chain uses TRBV7-2 and TRBJ2-5; TRBD2 matches at 13 bases. Trimming at V came to 1 base and at J to 0 bases, leaving 5 bases not matched to a gene. Germline assignment: CDR1 SGHTA and CDR2 FQGNSA. The length of the CDR3 is 18 residues. The CDR3 nucleotides are TGTGCCAGCAGCTTAGGGGGACTAGCGGGGCGGTACCAAGAGACCCAGTACTTC. Translation gives CASSLGGLAGRYQETQYF.

This chain connects TRBV6-5 to TRBJ2-1; 7 bases agree with TRBD2. The CDR3 covers 15 residues. V was pared by 2 bases and J by 3 bases, with 4 bases of the junction left unmatched. From germline, CDR1 is MNHEY and CDR2 SVGAGI. The CDR3 DNA sequence: TGTGCCAGCAGTTACGAGGCGGGAGTCTACAATGAGCAGTTCTTC. Protein: CASSYEAGVYNEQFF.

This chain links TRBV7-9 with TRBJ2-1, with 8 bases lining up with TRBD2. The CDR3 is made up of 18 amino acids. V lost 6 bases and J lost 1; bases outside the gene matches: 14. Germline lookup yields CDR1 SEHNR and CDR2 FQNEAQ (reference sequence). The CDR3 protein is CASSLLGFLAGSYNEQFF. The CDR3 region has the DNA TGTGCCAGCAGTCTACTGGGATTTCTAGCGGGTTCCTACAATGAGCAGTTCTTC.

The V gene is TRBV2, the J gene TRBJ2-5; D unresolved. CDR1 SNHLY and CDR2 FYNNEI come from the germline V gene. V was clipped by 5 bases and J by 4 bases, with 11 bases between them. The CDR3 totals 13 residues. The CDR3 protein is CASSTEWRETQYF. Written as DNA, the CDR3 is TGTGCCAGCAGTACAGAGTGGCGAGAGACCCAGTACTTC.

This clone was counted a single time. CDR3: CASSPRVSYEQYF. The CDR3 DNA reads as TGTGCCAGCAGTCCGCGGGTGAGCTACGAGCAGTACTTC. The V call is TRBV28, the J call TRBJ2-7; weak D call: TRBD2 (5 bases). The CDR3 is made up of 13 amino acids. V was trimmed by 5 bases and J by 3 bases, leaving 11 bases between them. Germline V gives CDR1 MDHEN, CDR2 SYDVKM.

Only one count was recorded for this clone. V usage is TRBV29-1 and J usage is TRBJ2-1; 8 bases are a match to TRBD2. Germline CDR1 is SQVTM and CDR2 is ANQGSEA. V trimming: 4 bases; J trimming: 9 bases; junction bases outside the gene matches: 8. This CDR3 spans 13 amino acids. The CDR3 bases are TGCAGCGTTGCGGGACTAGGGCCCGGTGAGCAGTTCTTC. This gives the protein CSVAGLGPGEQFF.

The chain recombines TRBV4-2 with TRBJ2-7; D uncertain. This CDR3 is built from 13 residues. CDR1 and CDR2 (germline): LGHNA, YNFKEQ. V was pared by 7 bases and J by 0 bases, with 10 bases between. The chain's CDR3 is CASKIPNSYEQYF. As DNA, the CDR3 is TGTGCCAGCAAAATCCCCAACTCCTACGAGCAGTACTTC.

This rearrangement joins TRBV5-4 to TRBJ1-2, with 7 bases identical to TRBD1. With 4 bases clipped from V and 6 bases from J, the junction kept 9 bases outside the gene matches. Looked up from germline, CDR1 is SGHNT and CDR2 is YYREEE (reference sequence). The CDR3 loop spans 14 amino acids. CDR3 in DNA: TGTGCCAGCAGCCAGGTGGCCAGGGGGGATGGCTACACCTTC. Its protein is CASSQVARGDGYTF.

The J gene is TRBJ2-2, the V gene TRBV11-2; a possible D gene is TRBD2 (7 bases). Germline assignment: CDR1 SGHAT and CDR2 FQNNGV. This CDR3 has 17 residues. V lost 5 bases to trimming and J lost 5 bases, with 21 bases between them. CDR3 DNA: TGTGCCAGCAGCCACCCCAACCGGGGGGCCGGGACCGGGGAGCTGTTTTTT. This encodes CASSHPNRGAGTGELFF.

J is TRBJ2-1 and V is TRBV28; 11 nucleotides align to TRBD2. The germline CDR1 and CDR2 sequences are MDHEN and SYDVKM. The CDR3 sequence is 22 residues long. The junction had 22 bases not matched to a gene; V was cut back by 4 bases and J by 2 bases. The CDR3 nucleotides are TGTGCCAGCAGTTCCCCCTCCGGTGAAGGGGGTCTAGCGGGGGGAACCTACAATGAGCAGTTCTTC. Translation: CASSSPSGEGGLAGGTYNEQFF.